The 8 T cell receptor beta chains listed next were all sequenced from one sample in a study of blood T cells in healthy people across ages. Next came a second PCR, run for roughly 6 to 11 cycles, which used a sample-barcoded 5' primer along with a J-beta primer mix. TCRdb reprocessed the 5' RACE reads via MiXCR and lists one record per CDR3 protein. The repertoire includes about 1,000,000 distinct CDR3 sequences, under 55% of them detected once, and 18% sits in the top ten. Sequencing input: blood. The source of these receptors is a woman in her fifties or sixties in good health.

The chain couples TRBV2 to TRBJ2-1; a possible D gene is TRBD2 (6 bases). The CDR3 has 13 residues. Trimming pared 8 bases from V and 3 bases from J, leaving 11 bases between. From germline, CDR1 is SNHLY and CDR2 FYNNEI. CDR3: CASGIADYNEQFF. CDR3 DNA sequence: TGTGCCAGCGGAATAGCGGACTACAATGAGCAGTTCTTC.

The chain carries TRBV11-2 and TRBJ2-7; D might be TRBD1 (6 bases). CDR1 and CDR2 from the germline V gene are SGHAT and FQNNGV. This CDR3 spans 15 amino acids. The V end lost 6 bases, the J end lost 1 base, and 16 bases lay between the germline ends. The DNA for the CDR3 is TGTGCCAGCAGACCAGGGGCCGCTTCTTCCTACGAGCAGTACTTC. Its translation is CASRPGAASSYEQYF.

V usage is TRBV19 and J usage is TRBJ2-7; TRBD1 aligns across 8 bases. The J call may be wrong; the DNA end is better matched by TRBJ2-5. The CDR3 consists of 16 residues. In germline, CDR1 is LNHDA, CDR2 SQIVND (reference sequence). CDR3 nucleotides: TGTGCCAGTAGTCACAGACAGGGGCGGCAGAGAGAGACCCAGTACTTC. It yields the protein CASSHRQGRQRETQYF.

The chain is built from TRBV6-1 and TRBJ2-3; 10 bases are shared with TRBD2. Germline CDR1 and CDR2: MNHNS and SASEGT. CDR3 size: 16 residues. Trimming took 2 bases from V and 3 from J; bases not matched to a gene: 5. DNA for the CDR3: TGTGCCAGCAGTGAATGGGGACTAGCGCGAACAGATACGCAGTATTTT. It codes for CASSEWGLARTDTQYF.

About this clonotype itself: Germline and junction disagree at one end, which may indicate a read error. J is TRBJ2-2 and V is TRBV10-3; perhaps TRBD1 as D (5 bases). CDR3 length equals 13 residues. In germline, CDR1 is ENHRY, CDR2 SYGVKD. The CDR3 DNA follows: TGTGCCCTCAGGGATACGAACACCGGGGAGCTGTTTTTT. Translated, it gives CALRDTNTGELFF.

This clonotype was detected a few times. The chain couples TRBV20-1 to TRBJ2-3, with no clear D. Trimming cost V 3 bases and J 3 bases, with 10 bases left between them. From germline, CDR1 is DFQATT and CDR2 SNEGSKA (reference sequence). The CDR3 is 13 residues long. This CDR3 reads CSARDWGTDTQYF. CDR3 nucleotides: TGCAGTGCTAGGGATTGGGGAACAGATACGCAGTATTTT.

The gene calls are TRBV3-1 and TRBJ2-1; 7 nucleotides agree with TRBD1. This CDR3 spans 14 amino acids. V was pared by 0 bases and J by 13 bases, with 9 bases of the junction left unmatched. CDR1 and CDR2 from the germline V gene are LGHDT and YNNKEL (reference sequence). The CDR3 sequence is CASSQDSLGGFQFF. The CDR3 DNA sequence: TGTGCCAGCAGCCAAGACTCGCTAGGGGGCTTTCAGTTCTTC.

In nucleotides, the CDR3 is TGCAGTGTCATGCGGCCCAGCGGGAGGGCCGCCGAGCAGTACTTC. It translates to CSVMRPSGRAAEQYF. This rearrangement joins TRBV20-1 to TRBJ2-7; 10 nucleotides line up with TRBD2. The ends lost 7 bases at V and 6 bases at J; junction bases unmatched: 15. CDR1 DFQATT and CDR2 SNEGSKA come from the germline V gene (reference sequence). The CDR3 totals 15 residues.